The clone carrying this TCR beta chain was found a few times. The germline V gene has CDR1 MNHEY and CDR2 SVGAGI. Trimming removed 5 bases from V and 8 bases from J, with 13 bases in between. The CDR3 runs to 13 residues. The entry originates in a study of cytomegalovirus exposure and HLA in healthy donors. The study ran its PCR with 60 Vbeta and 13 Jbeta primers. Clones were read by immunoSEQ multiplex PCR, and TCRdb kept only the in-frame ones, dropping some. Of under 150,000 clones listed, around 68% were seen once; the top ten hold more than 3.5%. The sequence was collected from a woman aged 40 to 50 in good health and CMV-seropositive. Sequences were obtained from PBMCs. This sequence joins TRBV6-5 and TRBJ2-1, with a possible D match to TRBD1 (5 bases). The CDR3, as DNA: TGTGCCAGCAGTACTCTAGACAGTCATGAGCAGTTCTTC. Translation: CASSTLDSHEQFF.